This TCR beta chain came from a study of T cell responses to AZD1222 COVID-19 vaccine. Study-level findings and limits: Unmutated regions of variants are reportedly targeted by nearly half of spike-specific TCRs. The span of vaccine-associated CD4 TCRs extended across spike, with dominance at 160-218 and 743-854. Scientists sampled the repertoires only once the peak T cell response had passed.

Clones were sequenced by immunoSEQ multiplex PCR, and TCRdb holds only the in-frame ones, with some missing. The table shows about 45,000 clones, with about 80% occurring only once. This clone was seen just once. Its antigen is undetermined. The CDR3 consists of 13 residues. The V gene's germline CDR1 is MNHNS and CDR2 SASEGT. Trimming pared 3 bases from V and 5 bases from J, leaving 7 bases between. V is TRBV6-1 and J is TRBJ1-4; no clear D gene. This receptor was obtained from an adult who received the MenACWY meningococcal vaccine as a control. This specimen consisted of peripheral blood, obtained 28 days after the second dose of the MenACWY control vaccine. CDR3 loop: CASSDRPNEKLFF. The CDR3 nucleotides read TGTGCCAGCAGTGACCGGCCGAATGAAAAACTGTTTTTT.